This TCR beta chain was captured by sequencing in a study of OX40 agonist ivuxolimab in advanced cancers. As for the study in general: Allowance was made for prior anti-PD-1, anti-PD-L1 or anti-CTLA-4 therapy, and roughly 40% had some.

A remark on this clone: The antigen remains undetermined.

Clones were read by immunoSEQ multiplex PCR, and TCRdb kept only the in-frame ones, dropping some. The sample has roughly 75,000 clones; about 88% are singletons. Study results and limitations: The CD4+ and CD8+ T cells in the blood had expanded clonally by week 6 at 0.1 to 3.0 mg/kg.

Germline loops: CDR1 ENHRY, CDR2 SYGVKD. V was clipped by 0 bases and J by 5 bases, with 8 bases between them. The CDR3 totals 13 residues. This sequence was found in an adult with an advanced solid tumor such as melanoma, head and neck, liver or kidney cancer. Material: CD4+ or CD8+ T cells sorted from blood, obtained in a trial of the OX40 agonist ivuxolimab. J is TRBJ2-7 and V is TRBV10-3; unclear D gene. The CDR3 nucleotides read TGTGCCATCAGTGAGTCGATAAGCGACGAGCAGTACTTC. Translation: CAISESISDEQYF.